This is a list of T cell receptor beta chains from one sample in a study of T cell responses to AZD1222 COVID-19 vaccine. Repertoires were generated with immunoSEQ multiplex PCR, while TCRdb's copy carries only in-frame clones and drops some. In the table there are 150,000 to 200,000 clones, almost 95% of which are singletons. The sample in question was peripheral blood, obtained on day 0 of AZD1222 vaccination. The source of these receptors is an adult in good health. CDR3s include the opening cysteine and the closing phenylalanine or tryptophan. D genes are given only for firm matches. Rows give clone size only sometimes, using once, few, many, or a class for an expanded clone.

j_call d_call v_call clone_size cdr3_nt cdr3_aa
TRBJ1-1 NA TRBV10-3 NA TGTGCCATCAGTGAGCCAGGGAAGACCACTGAAGCTTTCTTT CAISEPGKTTEAFF
TRBJ2-7 TRBD1 TRBV7-2 NA TGTGCCAGCAGCTTAAGGACAGGGACCTACGAGCAGTACTTC CASSLRTGTYEQYF
TRBJ1-3 NA TRBV27 NA TGTGCCAGCAGTTTAAACAGGATCTCTGGAAACACCATATATTTT CASSLNRISGNTIYF
TRBJ2-2 TRBD2 TRBV5-1 NA TGCGCCAGCAGCTTACTAGCGGAGACGAACACCGGGGAGCTGTTTTTT CASSLLAETNTGELFF
TRBJ1-1 NA TRBV7-8 NA TGTGCCAGCAGCTCCGGAAGAGTGAACACTGAAGCTTTCTTT CASSSGRVNTEAFF
TRBJ2-7 NA TRBV2 NA TGTGCCAGCAGTGACTACGAGCAGTACTTC CASSDYEQYF
TRBJ2-1 TRBD2 TRBV4-1 NA TGCGCCAGCAGCCAAGGGGAGACTAGCGGGAGTTTGGATGAGCAGTTCTTC CASSQGETSGSLDEQFF
TRBJ2-7 NA TRBV7-9 NA TGTGCCAGCAGCCCCCAGGGGAACCACGAGCAGTACTTC CASSPQGNHEQYF
TRBJ2-3 NA TRBV7-3 NA TGTGCCAGCAGCTCTGGGACCCTGGGAGATACGCAGTATTTT CASSSGTLGDTQYF
TRBJ2-1 TRBD2 TRBV28 once TGTGCCAGCAGTTCCCAGCGGGGGCGTTGGTTCTTC CASSSQRGRWFF
TRBJ2-5 TRBD2 TRBV19 NA TGTGCCAGTAGTACTAGCGGGTGGGAGACCCAGTACTTC CASSTSGWETQYF
TRBJ1-1 NA TRBV11-2 NA TGTGCCAGCAGCTTAGCAGGGAGACCCACTGAAGCTTTCTTT CASSLAGRPTEAFF
TRBJ1-5 TRBD1 TRBV6-6 once TGTGCCACCGCATCCGACAGGGATCAGCCCCAGCATTTT CATASDRDQPQHF
TRBJ1-2 NA TRBV6-5 once TGTGCCAGCAGCCAACCTTCGACAAGGTCCTATGGCTACACCTTC CASSQPSTRSYGYTF
TRBJ2-7 TRBD2 TRBV4-2 once TGTGCCAGCAGCCAGTACGCGGGAGTTGGCTACGAGCAGTACTTC CASSQYAGVGYEQYF
TRBJ1-1 NA TRBV20-1 NA TGCAGTGCTAGGAGGAACACTGAAGCTTTCTTT CSARRNTEAFF
TRBJ2-6 NA TRBV6-5 NA TGTGCCAGCAAGAGGGGTGGTGCCGGGGCCAACGTCCTGACTTTC CASKRGGAGANVLTF
TRBJ2-1 TRBD1 TRBV30 NA TGTGCCTGGAGTCCCGGACAGGGAATCAATGAGCAGTTCTTC CAWSPGQGINEQFF